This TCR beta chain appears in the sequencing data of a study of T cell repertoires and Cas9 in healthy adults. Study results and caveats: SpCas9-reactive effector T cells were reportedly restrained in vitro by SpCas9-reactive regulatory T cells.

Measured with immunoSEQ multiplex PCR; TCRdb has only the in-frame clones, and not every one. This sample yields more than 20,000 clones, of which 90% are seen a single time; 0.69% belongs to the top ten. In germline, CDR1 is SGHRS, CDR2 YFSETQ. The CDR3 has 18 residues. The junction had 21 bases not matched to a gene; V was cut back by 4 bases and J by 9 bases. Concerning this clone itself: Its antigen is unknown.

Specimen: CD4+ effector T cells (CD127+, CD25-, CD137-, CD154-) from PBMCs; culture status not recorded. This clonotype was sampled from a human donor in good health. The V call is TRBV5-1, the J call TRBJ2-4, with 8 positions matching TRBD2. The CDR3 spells CASSKGLDRGGPPGIQYF. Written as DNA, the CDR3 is TGCGCCAGCAGCAAGGGCCTCGACCGCGGGGGGCCCCCGGGCATTCAGTACTTC.